This T cell receptor (beta chain) was documented in a study of T-cell reconstitution after alpha-beta-depleted transplantation in children. CDR3 length: 14 residues. V was cut by 0 bases and J by 5 bases, with 12 bases left in between. Germline values: CDR1 SGHRS, CDR2 YFSETQ. Unique molecular identifiers were incorporated into the prepared TCRbeta library. MiXCR, run by TCRdb on the PCR reads, gives a single entry per CDR3 protein. Of about 610,000 distinct CDR3 sequences listed, about 11% were seen once; the top ten hold less than 5%. Only a few counts were recorded for this clonotype. The chain has TRBV5-1 and TRBJ2-7, with no clear D. This TCR came from a human donor who donated a stem cell graft to a child with acute myeloid leukemia. The specimen was PBMCs from the stem cell graft donor, collected from the stem cell graft. CDR3 DNA sequence: TGCGCCAGCAGCTTGGCAATCGGGCCCCACGAGCAGTACTTC. Translating gives CASSLAIGPHEQYF. Using reference TRBV5-1 and TRBJ2-7 for the parts outside the CDR3, the full variable domain is KAGVTQTPRYLIKTRGQQVTLSCSPISGHRSVSWYQQTPGQGLQFLFEYFSETQRNKGNFPGRFSGRQFSNSRSEMNVSTLELGDSALYLCASSLAIGPHEQYFGPGTRLTVT.